This TCR beta chain was sequenced in a study of blood T cell repertoires in COVID-19. At the level of the study: Samples of COVID-19 (acute and convalescent) were obtained from the United States, Italy and Spain.

Germline lookup yields CDR1 SGHRS and CDR2 YFSETQ. With 0 bases removed from V and 3 bases from J, the gap between germline ends came to 9 bases. CDR3 length: 14 amino acids. TCRdb's table, derived via immunoSEQ multiplex PCR, lists solely in-frame clones and lacks some. This sample has around 290,000 clones, with 85% to 90% found just once. The sample taken for sequencing was peripheral blood. The receptor's source is a man aged 35-49 years with acute or convalescent COVID-19. The chain is built from TRBV5-1 and TRBJ1-1; D unclear. The CDR3 spells CASSLVRGDTEAFF. CDR3 coding DNA: TGCGCCAGCAGCTTGGTACGGGGAGACACTGAAGCTTTCTTT.